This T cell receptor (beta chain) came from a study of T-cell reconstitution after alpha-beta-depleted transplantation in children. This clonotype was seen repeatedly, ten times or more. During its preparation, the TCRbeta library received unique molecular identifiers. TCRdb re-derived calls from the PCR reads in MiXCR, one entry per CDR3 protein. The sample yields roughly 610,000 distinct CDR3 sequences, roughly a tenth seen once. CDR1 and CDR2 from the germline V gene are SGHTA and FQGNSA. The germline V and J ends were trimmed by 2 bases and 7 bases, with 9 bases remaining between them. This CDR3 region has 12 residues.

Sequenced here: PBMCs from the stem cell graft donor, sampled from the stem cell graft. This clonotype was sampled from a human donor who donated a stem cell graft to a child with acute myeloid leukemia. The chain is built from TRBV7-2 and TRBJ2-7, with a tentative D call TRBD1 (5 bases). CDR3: CASSLTGKEQYF. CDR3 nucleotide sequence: TGTGCCAGCAGCTTAACAGGCAAAGAGCAGTACTTC.